The entry below describes one TCR beta chain. Its antigen is undetermined. This sample is drawn from a study of T cell responses to AZD1222 COVID-19 vaccine. Findings of the study overall: Seropositive AZD1222 recipients at baseline numbered only 5 or 6. Compared with day 0, the breadth and depth of the Spike-specific TCR repertoire rose significantly after two doses of AZD1222. The CD4 TCRs associated with vaccination extended across spike and predominated at 160-218 and 743-854.

The CDR3 is 15 residues long. Germline-derived CDR1 and CDR2 are LGHDT and YNNKEL (reference sequence). The J segment lost 7 bases and the V segment lost 3 bases, leaving 7 bases of the junction unmatched. Data came from immunoSEQ multiplex PCR; TCRdb stores just in-frame clones and leaves some out. The sample holds around 66,000 clones, 88% seen once. The receptor comes from an adult who received the MenACWY meningococcal vaccine as a control. The sample was peripheral blood, taken 28 days after the second dose of the MenACWY control vaccine. J is TRBJ2-7 and V is TRBV3-1 (or the pseudogene TRBV3-2), with TRBD1 matching 12 bases. The CDR3 DNA sequence: TGTGCCAGCAGCCAGCCCGGGACAGGGGGCTTTGAGCAGTACTTC. This encodes CASSQPGTGGFEQYF.